This entry features one TCR beta chain sequence. Peripheral blood from each donor was collected in a volume of 8 to 10 milliliters. These data are taken from a study of blood T cells in healthy people across ages. Then a second PCR, running roughly 7 to 11 cycles, was carried out with a sample-barcoded 5' primer and a J-beta primer mix. TCRdb analysed the 5' RACE reads with MiXCR anew, one entry per CDR3 protein. The data contain under 1,000,000 distinct CDR3 sequences, 35% to 40% of them seen just once; the ten biggest clones take up over 10%. V was shortened by 2 bases and J by 4 bases, with 5 bases between the two germline ends. Per germline, CDR1 ENHRY and CDR2 SYGVKD. This CDR3 comprises 12 residues.

The source of this sequence is a man between 18 and 29 years old in good health. The specimen sequenced was blood. The V call is TRBV10-3, the J call TRBJ1-1, with D uncertain. The DNA for the CDR3 is TGTGCCATCAGTGAGGCGAGCACTGAAGCTTTCTTT. Its protein product is CAISEASTEAFF.